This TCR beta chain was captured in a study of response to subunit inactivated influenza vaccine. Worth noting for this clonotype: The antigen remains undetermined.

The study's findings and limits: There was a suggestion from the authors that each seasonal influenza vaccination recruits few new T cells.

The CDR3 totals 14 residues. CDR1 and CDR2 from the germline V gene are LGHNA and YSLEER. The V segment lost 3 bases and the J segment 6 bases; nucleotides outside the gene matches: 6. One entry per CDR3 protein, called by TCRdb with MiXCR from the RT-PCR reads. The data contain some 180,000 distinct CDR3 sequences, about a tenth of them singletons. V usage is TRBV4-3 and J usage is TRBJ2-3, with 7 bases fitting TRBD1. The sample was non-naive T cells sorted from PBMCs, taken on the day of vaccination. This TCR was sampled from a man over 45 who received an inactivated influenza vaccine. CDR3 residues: CASSQTGLGDTQYF. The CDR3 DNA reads TGCGCCAGCAGCCAGACAGGGTTAGGTGATACGCAGTATTTT.